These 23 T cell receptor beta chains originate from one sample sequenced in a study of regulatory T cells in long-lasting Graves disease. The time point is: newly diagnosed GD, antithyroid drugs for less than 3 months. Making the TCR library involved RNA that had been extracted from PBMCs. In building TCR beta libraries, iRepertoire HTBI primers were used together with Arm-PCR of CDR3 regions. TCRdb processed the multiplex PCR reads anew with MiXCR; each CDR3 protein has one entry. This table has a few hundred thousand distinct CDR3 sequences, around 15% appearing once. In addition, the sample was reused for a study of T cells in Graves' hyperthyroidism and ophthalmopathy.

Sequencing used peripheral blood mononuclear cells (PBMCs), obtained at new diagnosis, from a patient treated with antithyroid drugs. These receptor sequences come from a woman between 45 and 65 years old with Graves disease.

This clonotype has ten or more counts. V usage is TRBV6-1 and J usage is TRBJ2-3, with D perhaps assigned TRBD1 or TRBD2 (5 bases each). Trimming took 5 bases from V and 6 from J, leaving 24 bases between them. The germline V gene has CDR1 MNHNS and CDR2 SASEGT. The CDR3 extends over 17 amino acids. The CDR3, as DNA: TGTGCCAGCAGTCAACTCGGGGCTAGCTCATACCCGGATACGCAGTATTTT. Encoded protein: CASSQLGASSYPDTQYF.

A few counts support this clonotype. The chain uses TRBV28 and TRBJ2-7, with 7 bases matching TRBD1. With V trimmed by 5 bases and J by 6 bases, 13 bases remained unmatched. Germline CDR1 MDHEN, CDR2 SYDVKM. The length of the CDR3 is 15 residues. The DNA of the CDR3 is TGTGCCAGCAGTATCCCACAGGGGCTCTCTCCCGAGCAGTACTTC. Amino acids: CASSIPQGLSPEQYF.

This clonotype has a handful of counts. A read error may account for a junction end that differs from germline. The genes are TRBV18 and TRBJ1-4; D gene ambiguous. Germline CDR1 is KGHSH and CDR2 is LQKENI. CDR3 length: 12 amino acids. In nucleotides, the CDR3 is TGTGCCAGCTCATCACCAAATGAAAAACTGTTTTTT. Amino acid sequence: CASSSPNEKLFF.

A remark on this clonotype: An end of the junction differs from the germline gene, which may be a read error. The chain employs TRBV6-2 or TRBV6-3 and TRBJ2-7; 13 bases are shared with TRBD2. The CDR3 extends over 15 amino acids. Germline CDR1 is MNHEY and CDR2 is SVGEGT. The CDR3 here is CASSRTSGSSYERYF. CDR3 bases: TGTGCCAGCAGTCGGACTAGCGGGAGCTCCTACGAGCGGTACTTC.

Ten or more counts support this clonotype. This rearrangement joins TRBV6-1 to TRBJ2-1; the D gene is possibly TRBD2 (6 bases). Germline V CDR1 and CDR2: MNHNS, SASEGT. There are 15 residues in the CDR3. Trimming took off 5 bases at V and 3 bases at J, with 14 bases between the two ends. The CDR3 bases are TGTGCCAGCAGTATAGCGGTTACGGGCTACAATGAGCAGTTCTTC. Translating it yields CASSIAVTGYNEQFF.

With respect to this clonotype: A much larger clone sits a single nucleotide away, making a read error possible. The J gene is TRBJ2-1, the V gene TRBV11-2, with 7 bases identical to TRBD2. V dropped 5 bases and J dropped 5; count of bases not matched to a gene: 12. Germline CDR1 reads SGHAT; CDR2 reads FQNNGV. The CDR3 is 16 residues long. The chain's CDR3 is CASSQIFGSGNNEQFF. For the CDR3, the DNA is TGTGCCAGCAGCCAAATCTTCGGGAGCGGGAACAATGAGCAGTTCTTC.

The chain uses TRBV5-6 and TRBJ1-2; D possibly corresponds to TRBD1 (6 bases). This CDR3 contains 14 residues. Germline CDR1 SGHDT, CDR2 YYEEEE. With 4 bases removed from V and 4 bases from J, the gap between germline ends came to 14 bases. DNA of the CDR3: TGTGCCAGCAGCCCGGACAGATCCGCCTATGGCTACACCTTC. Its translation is CASSPDRSAYGYTF.

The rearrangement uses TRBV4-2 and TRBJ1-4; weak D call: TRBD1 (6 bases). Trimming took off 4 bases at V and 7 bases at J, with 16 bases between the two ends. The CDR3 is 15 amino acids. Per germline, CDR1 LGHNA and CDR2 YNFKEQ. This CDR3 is CASSRHGVGAEKLFF. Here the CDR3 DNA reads TGTGCCAGCAGCCGTCACGGGGTGGGGGCTGAAAAACTGTTTTTT.

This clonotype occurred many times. DNA of the CDR3: TGTGCCAGCAGCTCCGGACTAGCGGGAGACTACGAGCAGTACTTC. This codes for CASSSGLAGDYEQYF. The chain combines TRBV7-9 with TRBJ2-7; 13 bases align to TRBD2. Losses at the gene ends were 4 bases for V and 3 bases for J; bases not matched to a gene: 3. The germline gives CDR1 SEHNR, CDR2 FQNEAQ (reference sequence). This CDR3 has 15 residues. The full variable domain, with the rest looked up from reference TRBV7-9 and TRBJ2-7, is DTGVSQNPRHKITKRGQNVTFRCDPISEHNRLYWYRQTLGQGPEFLTYFQNEAQLEKSRLLSDRFSAERPKGSFSTLEIQRTEQGDSAMYLCASSSGLAGDYEQYFGPGTRLTVT.

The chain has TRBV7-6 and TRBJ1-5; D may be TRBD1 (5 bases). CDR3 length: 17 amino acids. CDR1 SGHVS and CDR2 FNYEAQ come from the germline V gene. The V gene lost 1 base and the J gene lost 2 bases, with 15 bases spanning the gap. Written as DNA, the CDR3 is TGTGCCAGCAGCTTAGAGGCGGGAGGGGTTGGCAATCAGCCCCAGCATTTT. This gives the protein CASSLEAGGVGNQPQHF.

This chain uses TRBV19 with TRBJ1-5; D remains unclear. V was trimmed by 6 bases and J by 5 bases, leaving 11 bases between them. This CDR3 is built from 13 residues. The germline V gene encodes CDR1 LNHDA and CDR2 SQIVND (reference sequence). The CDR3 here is CASSEGGYQPQHF. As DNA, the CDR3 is TGTGCCAGTAGCGAGGGAGGGTATCAGCCCCAGCATTTT.

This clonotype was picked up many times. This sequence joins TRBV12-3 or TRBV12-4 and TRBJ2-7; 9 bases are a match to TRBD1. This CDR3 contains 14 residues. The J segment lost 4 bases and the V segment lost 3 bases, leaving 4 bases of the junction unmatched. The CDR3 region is CASSFRQGGYEQYF. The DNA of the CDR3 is TGTGCCAGCAGTTTTCGACAGGGGGGATACGAGCAGTACTTC.

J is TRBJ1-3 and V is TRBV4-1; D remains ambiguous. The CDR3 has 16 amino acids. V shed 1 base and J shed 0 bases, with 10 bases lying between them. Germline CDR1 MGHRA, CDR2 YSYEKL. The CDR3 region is CASSQVILNSGNTIYF. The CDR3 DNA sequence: TGCGCCAGCAGCCAAGTTATCCTGAACTCTGGAAACACCATATATTTT.

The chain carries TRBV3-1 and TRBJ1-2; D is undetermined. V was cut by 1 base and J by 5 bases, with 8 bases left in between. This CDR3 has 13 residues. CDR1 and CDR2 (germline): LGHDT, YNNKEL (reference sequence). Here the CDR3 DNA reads TGTGCCAGCAGCCAAGTGGGCAGATATGGCTACACCTTC. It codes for CASSQVGRYGYTF.

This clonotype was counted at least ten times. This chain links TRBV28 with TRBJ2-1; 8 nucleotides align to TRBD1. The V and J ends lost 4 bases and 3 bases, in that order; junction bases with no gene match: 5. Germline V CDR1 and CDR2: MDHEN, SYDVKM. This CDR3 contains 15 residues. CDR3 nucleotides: TGTGCCAGCAGTTCACCAGGGGGCTTCTACAATGAGCAGTTCTTC. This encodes CASSSPGGFYNEQFF.

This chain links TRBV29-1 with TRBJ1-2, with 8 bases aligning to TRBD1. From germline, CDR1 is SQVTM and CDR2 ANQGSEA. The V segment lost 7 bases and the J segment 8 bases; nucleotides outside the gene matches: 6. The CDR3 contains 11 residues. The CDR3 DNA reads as TGCAGCGCTTCGACAGGGGACGGCTACACCTTC. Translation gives CSASTGDGYTF.

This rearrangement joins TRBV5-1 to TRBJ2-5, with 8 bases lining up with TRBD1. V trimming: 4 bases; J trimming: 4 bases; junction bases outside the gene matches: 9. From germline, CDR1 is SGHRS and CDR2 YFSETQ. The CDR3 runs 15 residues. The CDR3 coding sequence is TGCGCCAGCAGCGTCGGGGACAGGCGGGGAGAGACCCAGTACTTC. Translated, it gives CASSVGDRRGETQYF.

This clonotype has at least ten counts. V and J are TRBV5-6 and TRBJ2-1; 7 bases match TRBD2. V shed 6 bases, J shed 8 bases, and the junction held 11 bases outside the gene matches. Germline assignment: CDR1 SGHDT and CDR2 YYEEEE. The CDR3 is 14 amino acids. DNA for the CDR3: TGTGCCAGCAACCGGAGGGGACTAACCGATGAGCAGTTCTTC. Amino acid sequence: CASNRRGLTDEQFF. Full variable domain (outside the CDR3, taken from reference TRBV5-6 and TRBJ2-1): DAGVTQSPTHLIKTRGQQVTLRCSPKSGHDTVSWYQQALGQGPQFIFQYYEEEERQRGNFPDRFSGHQFPNYSSELNVNALLLGDSALYLCASNRRGLTDEQFFGPGTRLTVL.

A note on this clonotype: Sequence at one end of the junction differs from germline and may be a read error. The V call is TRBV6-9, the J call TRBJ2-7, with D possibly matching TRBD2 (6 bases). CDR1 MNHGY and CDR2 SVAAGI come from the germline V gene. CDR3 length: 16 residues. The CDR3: CASSYGGTRGSYEQHF. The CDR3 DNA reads TGTGCCAGCAGTTACGGAGGGACTCGGGGCTCCTACGAGCAGCACTTC.

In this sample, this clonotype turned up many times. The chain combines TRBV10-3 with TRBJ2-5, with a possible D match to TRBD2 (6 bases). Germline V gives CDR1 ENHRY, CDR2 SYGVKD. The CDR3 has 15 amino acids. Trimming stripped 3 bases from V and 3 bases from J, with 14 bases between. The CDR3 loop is CAISDNREPEETQYF. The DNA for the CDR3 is TGTGCCATCAGTGATAATCGGGAGCCCGAAGAGACCCAGTACTTC.

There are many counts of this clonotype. The CDR3 DNA is TGCAGCGTAACCGGACTCCGAAATTCCTACGAGCAGTACTTC. Protein sequence: CSVTGLRNSYEQYF. The chain has TRBV29-1 and TRBJ2-7; weak D call: TRBD2 (5 bases). CDR1 and CDR2 from the germline V gene are SQVTM and ANQGSEA. The CDR3 consists of 14 residues. The V and J ends lost 6 bases and 1 base respectively, with 16 bases between them.

CDR3 loop: CASSQDLQGWEPQHF. The DNA of the CDR3 is TGCGCCAGCAGCCAAGATCTACAGGGATGGGAGCCCCAGCATTTT. This chain links TRBV4-1 with TRBJ1-5, with a weak D call TRBD1 (6 bases). V was cut by 0 bases and J by 8 bases, with 14 bases left in between. The V gene's germline CDR1 is MGHRA and CDR2 YSYEKL. The CDR3 has 15 residues.

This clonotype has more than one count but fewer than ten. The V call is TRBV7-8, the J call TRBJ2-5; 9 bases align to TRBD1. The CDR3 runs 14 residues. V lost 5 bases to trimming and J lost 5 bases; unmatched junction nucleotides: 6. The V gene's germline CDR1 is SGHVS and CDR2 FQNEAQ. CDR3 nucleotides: TGTGCCAGCAGCCTCACAGGGGGCTTTGAGACCCAGTACTTC. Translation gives CASSLTGGFETQYF.